Listed here is a single TCR beta chain. The antigen remains undetermined. The record originates from a study of shared clonotypes between healthy human individuals. Whole-study context: Every donor yielded three CD4 naive, three CD4 memory, two CD8 naive and one CD8 memory plate.

This CDR3 spans 15 amino acids. Trimming cost V 0 bases and J 7 bases, with 15 bases left between them. CDR1 is MNHEY, CDR2 SMNVEV, per germline (reference sequence). It was across several immunoSEQ plates that each subset's genomic DNA was evenly split. Clones were sequenced by immunoSEQ multiplex PCR, and TCRdb holds only the in-frame ones, with some missing. Here the sample spans millions of clones, 90% to 95% being singletons. Whole-study results and caveats: Some clonotypes were shared by all four sorted-subset donors, while others were not shared. The non-shared ones had lower generation probabilities than the shared ones. The naive CD4 repertoires of a handful of donors were compared, and roughly 5% of clonotypes were shared.

The naive CD8 fraction comprised CD45RO-negative cells positively selected for CCR7 and excluded terminally differentiated effector memory CD45RA+ cells. The source material was naive CD8+ T cells from PBMCs. This chain links TRBV27 with TRBJ1-2, with a weak D call TRBD1 (6 bases). This TCR was recovered from a man aged 18 to 35 in good health. Some clones in this sample may be carry-over from other donors' samples. The CDR3 bases are TGTGCCAGCAGTTTATCAAGGGGGTTTGAGGGTGGCTACACCTTC. Its translation is CASSLSRGFEGGYTF.